This TCR beta chain was found in a study of breast tumors, draining lymph nodes, adjacent tissues. Notes on the study in general: Data fit most tumor T cells coming from lymph node, expanding in tumor.

The V and J ends lost 8 bases and 4 bases respectively, with 7 bases between them. This CDR3 has 11 amino acids. CDR1 is SNHLY, CDR2 FYNNEI, per germline. This clonotype showed up many times. Its antigen is as yet unknown. TCRdb passed the multiplex PCR reads through MiXCR, listing each CDR3 protein once. The repertoire holds tens of thousands of distinct CDR3 sequences, with roughly a fifth as singletons. Axillary draining lymph nodes of breast cancer patients supplied the node samples. The V call is TRBV2, the J call TRBJ2-3; D gene ambiguous. The sequencing input was axillary lymph node tissue. The sequence came from a female donor with breast cancer. Some clones in this sample may be carry-over from other donors' samples. This CDR3 reads CASALSDTQYF. DNA for the CDR3: TGTGCCAGCGCCCTCTCAGATACGCAGTATTTT.